This T cell receptor (beta chain) was profiled in a study of read filtering for tumor transcriptome and immune sequencing. Study-level information: Under ten patients were R-ISS I, 16 were R-ISS II, about seven were R-ISS III. IR-seq gave about 4.05 to 11 million TCR reads per sample; RNA-seq gave about 80 to 1,300. Study-wide results and limits: Approximately 79% of IR-seq clonotypes had a single read, yet these held about 3.4% of reads.

This clonotype appeared many times. Its antigen is currently unknown. This library used roughly 370 ng RNA and molecular barcoded adaptors spanning alpha/delta and beta/gamma chains. TCRdb reprocessed the reads via MiXCR and lists one record per CDR3 protein. The table has 50,000 or so distinct CDR3 sequences, roughly 12% seen once. The CDR3 consists of 14 residues. V lost 5 bases, J lost 0 bases, and 9 bases lay in between. The V gene's germline CDR1 is SGHRS and CDR2 YFSETQ. J is TRBJ1-5 and V is TRBV5-1, with a possible D match to TRBD1 (6 bases). The sequenced material came from a population of CD138-negative cells sorted from bone marrow. The receptor's source is a donor aged 40 or older with multiple myeloma. The CDR3 spells CASRSDSSNQPQHF. The CDR3 bases are TGCGCCAGCAGATCGGACAGTAGCAATCAGCCCCAGCATTTT.